This T cell receptor beta chain derives from a study of cytomegalovirus exposure and HLA in healthy donors. The overall study: As an earlier analysis found, 150 million to 200 million T cells yielded some 120 million unique TCR beta sequences. Study-wide results and caveats: Under in vitro conditions, a few CMV-associated chains were confirmed as specific for CMV antigens. Follow-up analysis found HLA locus-dependent TCR association rates, highest for DRB1 and lowest for HLA-C.

Amplification used 60 Vbeta primers and 13 Jbeta primers. The protocol was immunoSEQ multiplex PCR, while the TCRdb copy is restricted to in-frame clones and leaves out a portion. The table records tens of thousands of clones, 63% of them present only once. In regard to this clone: As yet, its antigen is unknown.

The CDR3 spans 17 residues. Germline V gene data show CDR1 as LGHNA and CDR2 as YNFKEQ. V lost 3 bases to trimming and J lost 8 bases; unmatched junction nucleotides: 9. What was sequenced was PBMCs. This receptor was taken from a woman in her thirties in good health and CMV-seronegative. V and J are TRBV4-2 and TRBJ2-2, with 13 bases aligning to TRBD2. The CDR3 sequence is CASSQGGLAGSWGELFF. As DNA, the CDR3 is TGTGCCAGCAGCCAGGGGGGACTAGCGGGATCATGGGGGGAGCTGTTTTTT.